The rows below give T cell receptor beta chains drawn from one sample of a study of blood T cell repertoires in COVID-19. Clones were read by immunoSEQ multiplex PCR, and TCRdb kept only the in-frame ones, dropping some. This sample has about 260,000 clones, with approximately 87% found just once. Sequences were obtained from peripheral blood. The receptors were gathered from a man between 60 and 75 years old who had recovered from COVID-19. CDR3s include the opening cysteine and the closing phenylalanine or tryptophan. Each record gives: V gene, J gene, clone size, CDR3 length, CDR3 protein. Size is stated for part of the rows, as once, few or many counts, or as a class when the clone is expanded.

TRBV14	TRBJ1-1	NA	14	CASSLRGGRTEAFF
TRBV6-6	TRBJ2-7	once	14	CASSLGQGSYEQYF
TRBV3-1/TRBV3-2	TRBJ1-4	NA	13	CASSLQGSEKLFF
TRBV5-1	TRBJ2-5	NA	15	CASSLSSGRRETQYF
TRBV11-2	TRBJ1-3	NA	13	CASRLSSGNTIYF
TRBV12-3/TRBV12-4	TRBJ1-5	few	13	CASGRTGDQPQHF
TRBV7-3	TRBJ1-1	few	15	CASSLQGGLATEAFF
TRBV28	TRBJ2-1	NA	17	CASSFSGTGLRYNEQFF
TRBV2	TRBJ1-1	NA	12	CASSPDRVATFF
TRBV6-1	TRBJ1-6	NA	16	CASSEGSGGGNSPLHF
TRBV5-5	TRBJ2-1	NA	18	CASSRPPALAGRGGEQFF
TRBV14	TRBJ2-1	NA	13	CASSRQGYNEQFF
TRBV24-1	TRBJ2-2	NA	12	CATSDPYRELFF
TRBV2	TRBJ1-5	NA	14	CASSASTGSQPQHF
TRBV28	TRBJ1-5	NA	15	CASKKQGYSNQPQHF
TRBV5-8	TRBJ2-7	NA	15	CASSRLAGRGYEQYF
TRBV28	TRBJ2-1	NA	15	CASRYPRGGAGEQFF
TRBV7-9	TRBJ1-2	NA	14	CASSSGTGVEGYTF
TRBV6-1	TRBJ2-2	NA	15	CASSEALGGTGELFF
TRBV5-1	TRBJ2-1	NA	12	CASSREVHEQFF
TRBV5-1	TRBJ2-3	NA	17	CASSFFPGGSSTDTQYF
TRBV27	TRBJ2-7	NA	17	CASSPGQGGQRLREQYF
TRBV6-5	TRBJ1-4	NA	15	CASSYSPGGGEKLFF
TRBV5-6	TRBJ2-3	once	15	CASSLSGLRSDTQYF
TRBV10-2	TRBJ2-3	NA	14	CASLGGTSTDTQYF
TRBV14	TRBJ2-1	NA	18	CASSQVPSGSWSYNEQFF
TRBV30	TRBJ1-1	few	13	CAWNRQRNTEAFF
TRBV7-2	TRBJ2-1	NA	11	CASSLLNEQFF
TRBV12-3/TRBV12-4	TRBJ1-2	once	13	CASSLQGAYGYTF
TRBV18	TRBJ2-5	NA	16	CASSPRPGLAEETQYF
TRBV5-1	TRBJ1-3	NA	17	CASSLSGQASSGNTIYF
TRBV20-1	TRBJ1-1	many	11	CSAKGGTEAFF
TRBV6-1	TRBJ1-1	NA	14	CASSEAYRYTEAFF
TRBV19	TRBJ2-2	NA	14	CASSSRANTGELFF
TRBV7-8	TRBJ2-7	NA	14	CASSYGTGEGEQYF
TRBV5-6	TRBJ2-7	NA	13	CASSLRSGYEQYF
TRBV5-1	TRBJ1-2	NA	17	CASSPGQGALGNYGYTF
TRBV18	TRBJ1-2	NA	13	CASSSGTGFGYTF
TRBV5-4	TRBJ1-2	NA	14	CASSATGKVDGYTF
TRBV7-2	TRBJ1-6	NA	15	CASSPRRGNNSPLHF
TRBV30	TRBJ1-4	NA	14	CAWRPTGMPEKLFF
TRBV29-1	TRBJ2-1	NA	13	CSVGGTSSNEQFF
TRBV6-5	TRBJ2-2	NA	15	CASNRQGANTGELFF
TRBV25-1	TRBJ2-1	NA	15	CASRGTSRQYNEQFF
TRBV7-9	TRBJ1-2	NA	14	CASSPTEGGYGYTF
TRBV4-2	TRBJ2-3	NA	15	CASSQTTIVSDTQYF
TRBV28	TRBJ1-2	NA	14	CASSERGWDYGYTF
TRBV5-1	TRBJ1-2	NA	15	CASSPPETGYNGYTF
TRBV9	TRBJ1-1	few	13	CASSAQGAGIAFF
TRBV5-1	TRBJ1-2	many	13	CASSLPDYYGYTF
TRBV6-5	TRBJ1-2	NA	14	CASSYLGQGGGYTF
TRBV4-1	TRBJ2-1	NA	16	CASSQDGTSGIDEQFF
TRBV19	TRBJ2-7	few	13	CASRDRTSYEQYF
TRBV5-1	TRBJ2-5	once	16	CASSFSASGGLETQYF
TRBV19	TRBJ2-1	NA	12	CATTASYNEQFF
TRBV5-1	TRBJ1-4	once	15	CASSVQGITNEKLFF
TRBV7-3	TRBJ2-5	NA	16	CASSLTGQLPQETQYF
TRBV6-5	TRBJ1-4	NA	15	CASSYQGVTNEKLFF
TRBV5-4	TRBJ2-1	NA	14	CASSQGRSYNEQFF